This TCR beta chain is drawn from a study (dated by TCRdb to the mid-2010s). At the level of the whole study: Whether tumor-infiltrating Tregs in breast cancer are recruited from blood Tregs or converted in situ from other CD4+ T cell subsets was tested.

From a lookup of the germline V gene, CDR1 and CDR2 are SNHLY and FYNNEI. V is pared back by 6 bases and J by 6 bases, with 9 bases lying between the germline termini. The CDR3 contains 12 residues, cysteine and phenylalanine counted. Only the CDR3 DNA is retained, 36 bases long and in frame from the first base. Broader findings and caveats from the paper: Tumor-infiltrating Treg TCR alpha and beta sequences overlapped most with tumor naive CD4+ T cells, then with blood naive CD4+ T cells. The validation in the larger cohort was limited to a single TCR beta V-J rearrangement instead of whole repertoires. The TCR gene usage of tumor memory CD4+ T cells clustered together with blood and lymph node memory CD4+ cells and with lymph node naive CD4+ cells.

In regard to this clonotype: No antigen is known for it. No per-base quality is available; no much larger clone lies one base away.

Full-length TCR variable regions were amplified by 5' RACE PCR with constant-region reverse primers, followed by semi-nested PCR with Nested Universal Primer A. Using the ReliaPrep RNA Cell Miniprep System, total RNA was extracted, and the SMARTer RACE 5'/3' Kit was then used to reverse transcribe the RNA into 5'RACE-ready cDNA. Full-length TCR alpha and beta libraries were barcoded with multiplex adaptors and sequenced on an Illumina MiSeq. As for the authors' bioinformatics: Sequencing data were pooled across the five patients for each of nine subset-tissue groups and compared by unsupervised clustering of TCR gene usage. The Morisita-Horn index was used to calculate repertoire similarity, with shared sequences weighted by how much each contributed to each repertoire. The raw public data were reprocessed by TCRdb itself: fastp quality trimming at Q25, MiXCR clonotype calling, in-frame beta chains only. One record per CDR3 amino acid sequence lists the most common genes and DNA. TCRdb's processing, not the authors' own work, is the source of the V and J calls. This sample lists some 44,000 distinct CDR3 sequences; 20% to 25% were detected once. The ten biggest clones cover roughly 3.7% of the sample.

CD4+CD25+CD127-/low cells were isolated as Tregs. Tregs, naive and memory CD4+ T cells from tumor, blood and ipsilateral draining lymph nodes of five breast cancer patients underwent full-length TCR alpha and beta sequencing. Mononuclear cells from lymph nodes or approximately 46 ml of peripheral blood were isolated by Ficoll density gradient centrifugation. Sorted cell populations were confirmed by FACS to exceed 90% purity. This receptor was identified in a female donor with breast cancer. Source material: Tregs sorted from blood. Here the chain combines TRBV2 and TRBJ1-5; TRBD1 is a weak D gene call, 5 bases matching. The CDR3 here reads CASRAGRQPQHF. The DNA sequence follows: TGTGCCAGCAGAGCAGGGCGTCAGCCCCAGCATTTT.